One and the same sample provided the 27 T cell receptor beta chains below, sequenced in a study of blood T cell repertoires in COVID-19. Clones were read by immunoSEQ multiplex PCR, and TCRdb kept only the in-frame ones, dropping some. This sample has just over 350,000 clones, with about 90% found just once. The sequenced material came from PBMCs or T cells enriched from blood (not recorded which). These receptor sequences come from a young woman who had recovered from COVID-19.

The V call is TRBV30, the J call TRBJ1-1; maybe TRBD1 (6 bases). Germline CDR1 and CDR2: GTSNPN and SVGIG (reference sequence). The CDR3 is 15 amino acids. V was trimmed by 0 bases and J by 0 bases, leaving 11 bases between them. The CDR3 loop is CAWSVGGRMNTEAFF. CDR3 in DNA: TGTGCCTGGAGTGTTGGGGGCAGAATGAACACTGAAGCTTTCTTT.

This clone was detected once. This chain connects TRBV2 to TRBJ2-1, with 14 bases identical to TRBD2. CDR1 is SNHLY and CDR2 is FYNNEI in the germline V gene. CDR3 length: 12 amino acids. The V gene end was trimmed by 3 bases and the J gene end by 15 bases; junction bases not matched to a gene: 1. The CDR3 sequence: CASSETSGRVFF. In nucleotides, the CDR3 is TGTGCCAGCAGTGAGACTAGCGGGAGGGTGTTCTTC.

The chain recombines TRBV3-1 (or the pseudogene TRBV3-2) with TRBJ1-1; 9 bases are a match to TRBD1. The V gene's germline CDR1 is LGHDT and CDR2 YNNKEL (reference sequence). The CDR3 has 16 residues. The V gene end was trimmed by 4 bases and the J gene end by 4 bases; junction bases not matched to a gene: 10. The CDR3 sequence is CASSPGQGMMGTEAFF. CDR3 sequence (DNA): TGTGCCAGCAGCCCCGGACAGGGGATGATGGGCACTGAAGCTTTCTTT.

The V call is TRBV7-9, the J call TRBJ2-5; D gene uncertain. The CDR3 contains 14 residues. Germline V lookup: CDR1 SEHNR, CDR2 FQNEAQ (reference sequence). V lost 5 bases and J 2 bases, leaving 12 bases between the germline ends. CDR3 amino acids: CASSPHRKQETQYF. DNA for the CDR3: TGTGCCAGCAGCCCCCACAGAAAGCAAGAGACCCAGTACTTC.

The chain joins TRBV4-1 to TRBJ2-2; 10 nucleotides agree with TRBD1. V dropped 1 base and J dropped 5; count of bases not matched to a gene: 4. The CDR3 loop spans 16 amino acids. Germline CDR1 is MGHRA and CDR2 is YSYEKL. CDR3: CASSQGGQGKTGELFF. The CDR3 coding sequence is TGCGCCAGCAGCCAAGGGGGACAGGGGAAGACCGGGGAGCTGTTTTTT.

This chain connects TRBV14 to TRBJ2-2; 7 bases are shared with TRBD2. The CDR3 is 14 residues long. Per the germline V gene, CDR1 is SGHDN and CDR2 is FVKESK. V trimming: 4 bases; J trimming: 6 bases; junction bases outside the gene matches: 5. The CDR3 nucleotides read TGTGCCAGCAGCCGGACTAGTGAATCCGGGGAGCTGTTTTTT. Translated: CASSRTSESGELFF.

The genes are TRBV27 and TRBJ2-3; 8 bases are a match to TRBD2. CDR1 and CDR2 from the germline V gene are MNHEY and SMNVEV (reference sequence). CDR3 size: 14 residues. The V and J ends lost 7 bases and 3 bases, in that order; junction bases with no gene match: 6. The CDR3 is CASKSGSMTDTQYF. Written as DNA, the CDR3 is TGTGCCAGCAAAAGCGGGAGTATGACAGATACGCAGTATTTT.

The chain couples TRBV6-5 to TRBJ2-1; D not resolved. The V end lost 4 bases, the J end lost 1 base, and 14 bases lay between the germline ends. Per the germline V gene, CDR1 is MNHEY and CDR2 is SVGAGI. CDR3 length: 16 residues. The chain's CDR3 is CASSLYSQRSYNEQFF. The CDR3 region has the DNA TGTGCCAGCAGTTTATACAGTCAAAGGTCCTACAATGAGCAGTTCTTC.

This chain links TRBV27 with TRBJ2-7; 14 nucleotides agree with TRBD2. Germline CDR1 is MNHEY and CDR2 is SMNVEV (reference sequence). The CDR3 spans 16 residues. With V trimmed by 4 bases and J by 5 bases, 7 bases remained unmatched. CDR3 sequence: CASSSGTSGSPHEQYF. The CDR3, as DNA: TGTGCCAGCAGTTCGGGGACTAGCGGGAGCCCCCACGAGCAGTACTTC.

The gene calls are TRBV10-3 and TRBJ2-7, with TRBD1 as a possible D gene (6 bases). The CDR3 consists of 12 residues. Trimming stripped 4 bases from V and 9 bases from J, with 13 bases between. CDR1 is ENHRY and CDR2 is SYGVKD in the germline V gene. The CDR3 sequence: CAISATSGAQYF. CDR3 DNA: TGTGCCATCAGTGCGACTTCAGGGGCGCAGTACTTC.

V and J are TRBV2 and TRBJ2-3, with a possible D match to TRBD2 (5 bases). This CDR3 region has 14 residues. V dropped 1 base and J dropped 6 bases, with 11 bases sitting between them. Per germline, CDR1 SNHLY and CDR2 FYNNEI. In nucleotides, the CDR3 is TGTGCCAGCAGTGAAGGGGTCGGGGAGGATACGCAGTATTTT. Encoded protein: CASSEGVGEDTQYF. Full variable domain (missing parts from reference TRBV2 and TRBJ2-3): EPEVTQTPSHQVTQMGQEVILRCVPISNHLYFYWYRQILGQKVEFLVSFYNNEISEKSEIFDDQFSVERPDGSNFTLKIRSTKLEDSAMYFCASSEGVGEDTQYFGPGTRLTVL.

V and J are TRBV4-1 and TRBJ2-1; TRBD2 matches 7 bases. V gave up 5 bases and J gave up 10 bases; unmatched junction bases: 14. Germline CDR1 is MGHRA and CDR2 is YSYEKL. This CDR3 region has 15 residues. The CDR3 sequence: CASSGAGLVREEQFF. DNA of the CDR3: TGCGCCAGCAGCGGGGCCGGACTAGTCCGCGAGGAGCAGTTCTTC.

The CDR3 region is CASSSLGTTSTDTQYF. CDR3 sequence (DNA): TGCGCCAGCAGCTCACTCGGGACTACTAGCACAGATACGCAGTATTTT. This rearrangement joins TRBV5-1 to TRBJ2-3; 7 bases are shared with TRBD2. Trimming removed 3 bases from V and 0 bases from J; junction bases left unmatched: 7. Germline V gene lookup returns CDR1 SGHRS and CDR2 YFSETQ. The CDR3 runs 16 residues.

The V call is TRBV6-5, the J call TRBJ1-4, with TRBD1 as a possible D gene (6 bases). The length of the CDR3 is 13 residues. V was cut by 6 bases and J by 8 bases, with 13 bases left in between. Germline loops: CDR1 MNHEY, CDR2 SVGAGI. For the CDR3, the DNA is TGTGCCAGCAGACAGACAGGAGTCGAAAAACTGTTTTTT. It is translated as CASRQTGVEKLFF.

The chain recombines TRBV30 with TRBJ2-7; TRBD1 is a possible D gene (6 bases). The length of the CDR3 is 16 residues. V lost 2 bases, J lost 2 bases, and 19 bases lay in between. The V gene's germline CDR1 is GTSNPN and CDR2 SVGIG (reference sequence). The CDR3 nucleotides read TGTGCCTGGAGTCCGACGTGGGGCAGGGGCACCTACGAGCAGTACTTC. It translates to CAWSPTWGRGTYEQYF.

This chain joins TRBV30 and TRBJ1-3; D is possibly TRBD1 (5 bases). Trimming removed 1 base from V and 4 bases from J, with 14 bases in between. CDR1 GTSNPN and CDR2 SVGIG come from the germline V gene (reference sequence). The CDR3 totals 15 residues. CDR3 loop: CAWSGGGAAGNTIYF. The CDR3 DNA is TGTGCCTGGAGTGGGGGTGGGGCGGCAGGAAACACCATATATTTT.

Only a few counts were recorded for this clone. The V and J genes are TRBV2 and TRBJ2-1, with 8 bases aligning to TRBD1. This CDR3 spans 11 amino acids. From germline, CDR1 is SNHLY and CDR2 FYNNEI. V lost 3 bases to trimming and J lost 12 bases; unmatched junction nucleotides: 1. In nucleotides, the CDR3 is TGTGCCAGCAGTGATGGACAGGGGCAGTTCTTC. It encodes CASSDGQGQFF.

The gene calls are TRBV30 and TRBJ1-1; 9 bases are shared with TRBD1. Germline trimming cut 0 bases from V and 2 bases from J; bases unmatched to any gene: 7. The CDR3 consists of 16 residues. CDR1 GTSNPN and CDR2 SVGIG come from the germline V gene (reference sequence). The CDR3 DNA reads TGTGCCTGGAGTGTACCTCCGGGACAGGGAAACACTGAAGCTTTCTTT. This translates into CAWSVPPGQGNTEAFF.

The rearrangement links TRBV7-2 to TRBJ2-3; TRBD2 matches 8 bases. The ends lost 2 bases at V and 6 bases at J; junction bases unmatched: 7. CDR3 length equals 15 residues. Per germline, CDR1 SGHTA and CDR2 FQGNSA. CDR3 DNA sequence: TGTGCCAGCAGCTTACTCGCGGGAGGAGGGGATACGCAGTATTTT. Amino acid sequence: CASSLLAGGGDTQYF.

The chain carries TRBV20-1 and TRBJ2-5; D not certain. Per germline, CDR1 DFQATT and CDR2 SNEGSKA (reference sequence). V was shortened by 3 bases and J by 5 bases, with 7 bases between the two germline ends. This CDR3 is built from 11 residues. The CDR3 DNA sequence: TGCAGTGCTAGGATCCGGGAGACCCAGTACTTC. Its protein product is CSARIRETQYF.

This clone was counted ten times or more. The rearrangement joins TRBV6-4 to TRBJ2-3; the D gene is possibly TRBD1 (7 bases). There are 13 residues in the CDR3. Germline V gene data show CDR1 as MRHNA and CDR2 as SNTAGT. The ends were cut back, 8 bases at V and 8 bases at J, with 17 bases in the middle. CDR3 DNA sequence: TGTGCCAGCGCCACACAGCAGGGGGGTACGCAGTATTTT. This translates into CASATQQGGTQYF.

V and J are TRBV2 and TRBJ2-2, with TRBD1 as a possible D gene (5 bases). Looked up from germline, CDR1 is SNHLY and CDR2 is FYNNEI. Trimming left V 6 bases short and J 2 bases short, with 10 bases between. The CDR3 has 14 amino acids. The CDR3 DNA is TGTGCCAGCAGCCAGACAGTTAACACCGGGGAGCTGTTTTTT. Amino acid sequence: CASSQTVNTGELFF.

The chain links TRBV2 to TRBJ1-1; D is ambiguous. The V end was cut by 2 bases, the J end by 7 bases, with 8 bases between. Germline V gives CDR1 SNHLY, CDR2 FYNNEI. This CDR3 is built from 12 residues. The CDR3 region has the DNA TGTGCCAGCAGTGAATTGCGGGGTGAAGCTTTCTTT. The encoded protein is CASSELRGEAFF.

The chain combines TRBV6-5 with TRBJ1-2; 7 bases are shared with TRBD1. Germline V gene data show CDR1 as MNHEY and CDR2 as SVGAGI. The CDR3 runs 13 residues. After removal of 6 bases from V and 4 bases from J, the junction contained 5 bases not matched to a gene. The CDR3 nucleotides read TGTGCCAGCAGGAGCGGACAGGTCTATGGCTACACCTTC. Amino acids: CASRSGQVYGYTF.

CDR3 sequence (DNA): TGTGCCAGCAGCTTGGGTCTAGCGGGACTCTCGTGGTACGAGCAGTACTTC. Amino acids: CASSLGLAGLSWYEQYF. The chain joins TRBV5-6 to TRBJ2-7; TRBD2 matches 9 bases. Germline V CDR1 and CDR2: SGHDT, YYEEEE. V was clipped by 0 bases and J by 4 bases; unmatched bases: 11. The CDR3 loop spans 17 amino acids.

This chain links TRBV29-1 with TRBJ1-1; tentative D call: TRBD1 (5 bases). Germline CDR1 and CDR2: SQVTM and ANQGSEA. CDR3 length equals 14 residues. Trimming took off 2 bases at V and 5 bases at J, with 15 bases between the two ends. Here the CDR3 DNA reads TGCAGCGTTGAACTGGGGAGGGGAGGAACTGAAGCTTTCTTT. Translation gives CSVELGRGGTEAFF.

V gene TRBV18 combines with J gene TRBJ1-1, with D tentatively TRBD1 (6 bases). Germline V gene data show CDR1 as KGHSH and CDR2 as LQKENI. V was cut by 4 bases and J by 1 base, with 13 bases left in between. The CDR3 runs to 15 residues. In DNA form, the CDR3 reads TGTGCCAGCTCACTCTTCCCGGGACAGAACACTGAAGCTTTCTTT. This encodes CASSLFPGQNTEAFF.